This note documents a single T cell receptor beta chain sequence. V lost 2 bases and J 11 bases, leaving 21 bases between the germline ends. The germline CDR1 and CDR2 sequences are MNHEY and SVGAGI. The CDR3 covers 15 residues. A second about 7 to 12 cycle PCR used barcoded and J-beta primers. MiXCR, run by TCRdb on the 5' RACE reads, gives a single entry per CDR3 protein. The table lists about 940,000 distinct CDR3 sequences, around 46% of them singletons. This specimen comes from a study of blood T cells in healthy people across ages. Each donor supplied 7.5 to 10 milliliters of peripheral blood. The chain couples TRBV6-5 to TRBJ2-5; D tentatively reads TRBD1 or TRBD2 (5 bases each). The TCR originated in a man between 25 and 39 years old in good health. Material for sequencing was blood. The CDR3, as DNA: TGTGCCAGCAGTTACGCAGGGCCCGTCCGGGATGAGCAGTACTTC. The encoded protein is CASSYAGPVRDEQYF.